The rows below give T cell receptor beta chains drawn from one sample of a study of response to subunit inactivated influenza vaccine. Each CDR3 protein is one row after TCRdb ran MiXCR on the RT-PCR reads. The sample lists about 180,000 distinct CDR3 sequences, approximately 11% seen once, with roughly 36% in the top ten. Sequencing was performed on CD8+ T cells sorted from PBMCs, taken around 25 months after vaccination. Every receptor here comes from a man aged 50-75 years who received an inactivated influenza vaccine. Both conserved end residues are part of each CDR3. D genes are given only for firm matches. Expanded clones get a size class; other rows say once, few or many, or leave the size out.

d_call	v_call	clone_size	j_call	cdr3_aa	cdr3_nt
-	TRBV7-9	many	TRBJ1-5	CASSLAQGNQPQHF	TGTGCCAGCAGCTTAGCTCAGGGGAATCAGCCCCAGCATTTT
TRBD1	TRBV2	-	TRBJ2-7	CAIATGTEPYEQYF	TGTGCCATCGCGACCGGGACAGAGCCTTACGAGCAGTACTTC
-	TRBV5-4	-	TRBJ2-7	CASSSTILDSATSYEQYF	TGTGCCAGCAGCTCTACTATTCTGGACAGCGCGACCTCCTACGAGCAGTACTTC
-	TRBV7-8	few	TRBJ1-5	CASSRSGGNQPQHF	TGTGCCAGCAGCCGAAGTGGAGGCAATCAGCCCCAGCATTTT
-	TRBV19	-	TRBJ2-1	CASSGRTYNEQFF	TGTGCCAGTAGTGGCAGGACCTACAATGAGCAGTTCTTC
-	TRBV3-1	-	TRBJ2-3	CASSPQGGGWDTDTQYF	TGTGCCAGCAGCCCCCAGGGGGGGGGTTGGGACACAGATACGCAGTATTTT
-	TRBV20-1	-	TRBJ2-5	CSARDGGTSKETQYF	TGCAGTGCTAGAGATGGCGGGACTTCAAAAGAGACCCAGTACTTC
TRBD2	TRBV7-2	many	TRBJ2-3	CASTLLSGRFTDTQYF	TGTGCCAGCACCCTTCTGAGCGGGAGGTTCACAGATACGCAGTATTTT
-	TRBV12-3/TRBV12-4	-	TRBJ2-7	CASSFAGVTYEQYF	TGTGCCAGCAGTTTTGCCGGAGTCACCTACGAGCAGTACTTC
TRBD1	TRBV6-1	-	TRBJ2-6	CASRPGQRPSGANVLTF	TGTGCCAGCAGGCCGGGACAGAGGCCCTCTGGGGCCAACGTCCTGACTTTC
TRBD2	TRBV29-1	few	TRBJ2-7	CSVESGESYEQYF	TGCAGCGTTGAGAGCGGGGAGTCCTACGAGCAGTACTTC
-	TRBV5-1	-	TRBJ1-1	CASSLGPQGLTEAFF	TGCGCCAGCAGCTTGGGTCCACAGGGACTCACTGAAGCTTTCTTT
-	TRBV13	few	TRBJ2-7	CASSPSVAGEQYF	TGTGCCAGCAGCCCCTCTGTGGCGGGGGAGCAGTACTTC
-	TRBV7-9	-	TRBJ1-1	CASSFGAYLKDTEAFF	TGTGCCAGCAGCTTCGGGGCTTACCTAAAGGACACTGAAGCTTTCTTT
-	TRBV9	few	TRBJ2-7	CASSVGNEQYF	TGTGCCAGCAGCGTAGGGAACGAGCAGTACTTC
-	TRBV10-3	few	TRBJ1-2	CAIQPGAATNYGYTF	TGTGCCATTCAACCGGGGGCCGCTACTAACTATGGCTACACCTTC
-	TRBV6-2/TRBV6-3	-	TRBJ2-1	CASRGYTFSYNEQFF	TGTGCCAGCAGGGGGTACACCTTCTCCTACAATGAGCAGTTCTTC
-	TRBV14	-	TRBJ1-6	CASSCRQEDSPLHF	TGTGCCAGCAGCTGCCGACAAGAGGACTCACCCCTCCACTTT
-	TRBV7-9	few	TRBJ2-7	CASSLGLNEQYF	TGTGCCAGCAGCTTGGGCTTGAACGAGCAGTACTTC
-	TRBV29-1	-	TRBJ2-5	CSVEDRIRSARHPIQETQYF	TGCAGCGTTGAAGATCGGATACGGTCAGCCAGGCACCCCATCCAAGAGACCCAGTACTTC
-	TRBV11-1	-	TRBJ2-2	CASSAERVGDSDTGELFF	TGTGCCAGCAGCGCGGAGCGTGTGGGAGATTCGGACACCGGGGAGCTGTTTTTT
-	TRBV27	few	TRBJ2-7	CASSPMGLAAEQYF	TGTGCCAGCAGTCCTATGGGGCTAGCTGCCGAGCAGTACTTC
-	TRBV25-1	many	TRBJ2-7	CASSNSGSSYEQYF	TGTGCCAGCAGCAATAGCGGAAGCTCCTACGAGCAGTACTTC
-	TRBV30	few	TRBJ1-1	CAWSVFVTTEAFF	TGTGCCTGGAGTGTTTTCGTGACTACTGAAGCTTTCTTT
-	TRBV11-1	many	TRBJ2-1	CASSLGWGLYNEQFF	TGTGCCAGCAGCTTAGGTTGGGGCCTCTACAATGAGCAGTTCTTC
-	TRBV7-9	few	TRBJ2-3	CASSLAPRIVTDTQYF	TGTGCCAGCAGCTTAGCGCCGAGGATAGTGACAGATACGCAGTATTTT
-	TRBV9	-	TRBJ2-1	CASRSSYNEQFF	TGTGCCAGCAGGAGCTCCTACAATGAGCAGTTCTTC
-	TRBV6-2/TRBV6-3	-	TRBJ2-5	CASSASLLNAQETQYF	TGTGCCAGCAGTGCCTCACTTCTGAACGCCCAAGAGACCCAGTACTTC
-	TRBV12-3/TRBV12-4	-	TRBJ2-2	CASSMGAFAGELFF	TGTGCCAGCAGTATGGGGGCGTTCGCCGGGGAGCTGTTTTTT
TRBD2	TRBV4-3	few	TRBJ2-3	CASSQDISGITDTQYF	TGCGCCAGCAGCCAAGATATTAGCGGGATCACAGATACGCAGTATTTT
-	TRBV3-1	few	TRBJ2-3	CASSQAGWGANLVDTQYF	TGTGCCAGCAGCCAGGCGGGGTGGGGAGCTAATTTAGTGGATACGCAGTATTTT
TRBD1	TRBV4-1	few	TRBJ1-1	CASSQSGGVNTEAFF	TGCGCCAGCAGCCAGTCAGGGGGAGTGAACACTGAAGCTTTCTTT
-	TRBV24-1	many	TRBJ2-7	CATSDSSYEQYF	TGTGCCACCAGTGATTCTTCCTACGAGCAGTACTTC
-	TRBV9	few	TRBJ2-7	CASSVAWGRSYEQYF	TGTGCCAGCAGCGTAGCTTGGGGGAGGTCCTACGAGCAGTACTTC
-	TRBV18	few	TRBJ2-2	CASSPSVYTGELFF	TGTGCCAGCTCACCTAGCGTATACACCGGGGAGCTGTTTTTT
-	TRBV5-1	few	TRBJ2-5	CASSLNGAGETQYF	TGCGCCAGCAGCTTGAATGGGGCCGGGGAGACCCAGTACTTC
-	TRBV24-1	-	TRBJ1-2	CATSPRADNYGYTF	TGTGCCACCAGCCCTCGGGCGGATAATTATGGCTACACCTTC
-	TRBV20-1	-	TRBJ2-7	CSALPALLAVSYEQYF	TGCAGTGCGCTGCCGGCCCTTTTAGCAGTATCCTACGAGCAGTACTTC
-	TRBV23-1	few	TRBJ1-4	CASSQSFLGGVNEKLFF	TGCGCCAGCAGTCAATCGTTCCTCGGGGGAGTGAATGAAAAACTGTTTTTT
TRBD2	TRBV7-6	many	TRBJ2-1	CASSRPGLQNNEQFF	TGTGCCAGCAGCCGACCGGGACTACAAAACAATGAGCAGTTCTTC
-	TRBV15	many	TRBJ2-1	CATSLGTNHNEQFF	TGTGCCACCAGCCTCGGGACGAACCACAATGAGCAGTTCTTC
-	TRBV6-2/TRBV6-3	many	TRBJ2-2	CASRTGLLNTGELFF	TGTGCCAGCCGCACCGGACTGCTAAACACCGGGGAGCTGTTTTTT
TRBD2	TRBV5-5	-	TRBJ2-1	CASSPTGTSGGGVFF	TGTGCCAGCAGCCCGACCGGGACTAGCGGGGGCGGCGTGTTCTTC
TRBD2	TRBV6-1	many	TRBJ2-2	CASSRSGGTNTGELFF	TGTGCCAGCAGTCGTAGCGGGGGGACAAACACCGGGGAGCTGTTTTTT